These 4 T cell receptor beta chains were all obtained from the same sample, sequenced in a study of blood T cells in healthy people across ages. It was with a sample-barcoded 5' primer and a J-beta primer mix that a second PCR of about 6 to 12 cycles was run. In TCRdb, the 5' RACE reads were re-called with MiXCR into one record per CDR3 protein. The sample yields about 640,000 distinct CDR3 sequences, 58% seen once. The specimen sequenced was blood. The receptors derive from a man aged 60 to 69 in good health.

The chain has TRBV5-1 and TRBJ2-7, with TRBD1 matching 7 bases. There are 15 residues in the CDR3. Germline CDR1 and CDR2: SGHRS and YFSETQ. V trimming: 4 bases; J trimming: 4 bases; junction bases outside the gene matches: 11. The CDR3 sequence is CASSATTGNGYEQYF. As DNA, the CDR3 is TGCGCCAGCAGCGCCACGACAGGGAATGGTTACGAGCAGTACTTC.

The CDR3 spells CASKAGGYEQYF. The CDR3 nucleotides read TGTGCCAGCAAGGCAGGGGGCTACGAGCAGTACTTC. V is TRBV12-3 or TRBV12-4 and J is TRBJ2-7, with 7 positions matching TRBD1. The trim removed 7 bases at V and 3 bases at J, leaving 3 bases unmatched. This CDR3 has 12 residues.

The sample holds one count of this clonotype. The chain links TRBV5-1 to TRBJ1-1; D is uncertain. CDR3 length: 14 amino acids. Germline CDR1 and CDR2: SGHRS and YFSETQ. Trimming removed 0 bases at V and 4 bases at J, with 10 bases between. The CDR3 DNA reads TGCGCCAGCAGCTTGGAGCCCCCCACCACTGAAGCTTTCTTT. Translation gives CASSLEPPTTEAFF.

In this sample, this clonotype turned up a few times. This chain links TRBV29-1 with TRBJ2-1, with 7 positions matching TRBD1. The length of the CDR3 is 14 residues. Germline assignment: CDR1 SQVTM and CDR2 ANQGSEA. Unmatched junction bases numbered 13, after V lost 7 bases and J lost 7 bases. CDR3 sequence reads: CSGFRDSPTNEQFF. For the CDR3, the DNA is TGCAGCGGGTTTCGGGACAGTCCTACAAATGAGCAGTTCTTC.